There are a few counts of the clone carrying this T cell receptor (beta chain). Germline CDR1 and CDR2: KGHSH and LQKENI. This CDR3 comprises 16 residues. V lost 3 bases and J lost 3; bases outside the gene matches: 7. These data come from a study of cytomegalovirus exposure and HLA in healthy donors. With 60 Vbeta and 13 Jbeta primers, the PCR was carried out. Sequenced by immunoSEQ multiplex PCR; TCRdb stores in-frame clones only, minus some. The table shows about 130,000 clones, with roughly 63% occurring only once. This clonotype was obtained from a man aged 25 to 40 in good health and CMV-seropositive. The sample comprised PBMCs. The rearrangement uses TRBV18 and TRBJ1-4; 7 positions agree with TRBD1. The CDR3 region is CASSPPWDSANEKLFF. The DNA for the CDR3 is TGTGCCAGCTCACCTCCGTGGGACAGTGCTAATGAAAAACTGTTTTTT.